Each of the 32 T cell receptor beta chains below was sequenced from the same sample in a study of regulatory T cells in long-lasting Graves disease (dated by TCRdb to the early 2020s). To prepare the library, multiplex PCR was applied. Sequencing took place on an Illumina HiSeq 4000. TCR beta libraries were built with iRepertoire HTBI primers and Arm-PCR amplification of CDR3 regions. Through fastp at Q25 and MiXCR, TCRdb rebuilt clones from the public reads, retaining in-frame beta chains. All rows with the same CDR3 protein become a single entry with the most common DNA and genes. The sample table contains some 370,000 distinct CDR3 sequences; only one count was recorded for about a fifth of them. The ten largest account for less than 25% of the sample. Reading the label with the study, this specimen's time point is: persistent/refractory GD, antithyroid drugs over 5 years with positive TRAb. RNA was extracted from PBMCs in TRIzol for both TCR sequencing and RNA sequencing.

Material: peripheral blood mononuclear cells (PBMCs), obtained when the disease was refractory, from a patient treated with antithyroid drugs. The origin of the receptors is a female donor with Graves disease.

The rearrangement links TRBV5-6 to TRBJ2-7, with 8 nucleotides matching TRBD1. After removal of 8 bases from V and 5 bases from J, the junction contained 3 bases not matched to a gene. The V gene's germline CDR1 is SGHDT and CDR2 YYEEEE. The CDR3 consists of 11 residues. DNA for the CDR3: TGTGCCAGGCCCAGGGGGCACGAGCAGTACTTC. This translates into CARPRGHEQYF.

The table lists this clonotype with many counts. The V call is TRBV30, the J call TRBJ2-5; no clear D gene. V dropped 0 bases and J dropped 4 bases, with 15 bases sitting between them. The CDR3 covers 15 residues. CDR1 is GTSNPN, CDR2 SVGIG, per germline (reference sequence). Written as DNA, the CDR3 is TGTGCCTGGAGTGTAGGGTGGTCCGGTCGAGAGACCCAGTACTTC. Amino acid sequence: CAWSVGWSGRETQYF. Using reference TRBV30 and TRBJ2-5 for the parts outside the CDR3, the full variable domain is SQTIHQWPATLVQPVGSPLSLECTVEGTSNPNLYWYRQAAGRGLQLLFYSVGIGQISSEVPQNLSASRPQDRQFILSSKKLLLSDSGFYLCAWSVGWSGRETQYFGPGTRLLVL.

This clonotype was found a few times. This rearrangement joins TRBV5-6 to TRBJ2-2; TRBD2 is a possible D gene (5 bases). CDR1 is SGHDT and CDR2 is YYEEEE in the germline V gene. V lost 4 bases, J lost 0 bases, and 16 bases lay in between. This CDR3 has 17 residues. CDR3 sequence: CASSPSAAGPNTGELFF. In DNA, the CDR3 is TGTGCCAGCAGCCCAAGTGCGGCGGGCCCGAACACCGGGGAGCTGTTTTTT.

This clonotype was picked up many times. The V gene is TRBV7-2, the J gene TRBJ2-5, with D maybe TRBD2 (6 bases). Trimming pared 4 bases from V and 2 bases from J, leaving 11 bases between. CDR1 SGHTA and CDR2 FQGNSA come from the germline V gene. This CDR3 is 14 amino acids long. CDR3 region: CASSSGGWQETQYF. The CDR3 DNA follows: TGTGCCAGCAGCTCCGGGGGTTGGCAAGAGACCCAGTACTTC.

The CDR3 protein is CASSQGTDTQYF. The CDR3 region has the DNA TGTGCCAGCAGCCAGGGGACAGATACGCAGTATTTT. The chain carries TRBV3-1 and TRBJ2-3, with D uncertain. In germline, CDR1 is LGHDT, CDR2 YNNKEL (reference sequence). The CDR3 covers 12 residues. V gave up 3 bases and J gave up 3 bases, with 4 bases separating them.

This clonotype was found a few times. The chain uses TRBV5-1 and TRBJ2-6, with a tentative D call TRBD1 (6 bases). Germline V lookup: CDR1 SGHRS, CDR2 YFSETQ. The CDR3 length is 15 residues. V lost 6 bases and J 1 base, leaving 11 bases between the germline ends. The CDR3 DNA sequence: TGCGCCAGCAACAGGGACGGATCTGGGGCCAACGTCCTGACTTTC. Translated, it gives CASNRDGSGANVLTF.

Note on this clonotype: A much larger clone differs from this one at a single base, so this may be a read error. The chain employs TRBV3-1 and TRBJ1-2, with a weak D call TRBD1 (5 bases). Trimming took 5 bases from V and 7 from J, leaving 26 bases between them. In germline, CDR1 is LGHDT, CDR2 YNNKEL (reference sequence). The CDR3 is 17 amino acids. CDR3: CASSDFSVGTAFSGYTF. Here the CDR3 DNA reads TGTGCCAGCAGCGACTTCAGTGTCGGGACTGCCTTCTCTGGCTACACCTTC.

This clonotype has ten or more counts. The chain links TRBV7-9 to TRBJ2-7; no clear D. V was trimmed by 2 bases and J by 6 bases, leaving 8 bases between them. Looked up from germline, CDR1 is SEHNR and CDR2 is FQNEAQ (reference sequence). CDR3 size: 12 residues. DNA for the CDR3: TGTGCCAGCAGCTTAATGGCCACCGAGCAGTACTTC. Amino acid sequence: CASSLMATEQYF. Full variable domain (rest looked up from reference TRBV7-9 and TRBJ2-7): DTGVSQNPRHKITKRGQNVTFRCDPISEHNRLYWYRQTLGQGPEFLTYFQNEAQLEKSRLLSDRFSAERPKGSFSTLEIQRTEQGDSAMYLCASSLMATEQYFGPGTRLTVT.

The chain combines TRBV7-9 with TRBJ2-5; no reliable D call. There are 12 residues in the CDR3. In germline, CDR1 is SEHNR, CDR2 FQNEAQ (reference sequence). V lost 4 bases, J lost 7 bases, and 10 bases lay in between. CDR3 in DNA: TGTGCCAGCAGCTCGGATCTTGGGACCCAGTACTTC. The encoded protein is CASSSDLGTQYF.

The chain carries TRBV5-1 and TRBJ2-5, with D perhaps TRBD1 (6 bases). This CDR3 spans 14 amino acids. Germline V lookup: CDR1 SGHRS, CDR2 YFSETQ. The V gene lost 4 bases and the J gene lost 4 bases, with 14 bases spanning the gap. DNA for the CDR3: TGCGCCAGCAGCCGAACAGGGAGTTTAGAGACCCAGTACTTC. It specifies CASSRTGSLETQYF.

This clonotype was found a few times. The chain is built from TRBV20-1 and TRBJ2-5; D not resolved. The CDR3 contains 12 residues. Per the germline V gene, CDR1 is DFQATT and CDR2 is SNEGSKA (reference sequence). V was cut by 3 bases and J by 5 bases, with 10 bases left in between. The CDR3 sequence: CSASYRGETQYF. For the CDR3, the DNA is TGCAGTGCTAGCTACCGTGGGGAGACCCAGTACTTC.

This clonotype has a count of ten or more. The genes are TRBV20-1 and TRBJ1-1, with 7 bases that match TRBD1. The CDR3 length is 13 residues. J gave up 4 bases and V 3 bases, and 5 bases lay outside the gene matches. Looked up from germline, CDR1 is DFQATT and CDR2 is SNEGSKA (reference sequence). Here the CDR3 reads CSARYRGSTEAFF. The CDR3 DNA reads TGCAGTGCTAGGTACAGGGGTTCCACTGAAGCTTTCTTT.

This clonotype was picked up a small number of times. The V gene is TRBV29-1, the J gene TRBJ2-7; no clear D gene. The germline V and J ends were trimmed by 6 bases and 2 bases, with 14 bases remaining between them. Looked up from germline, CDR1 is SQVTM and CDR2 is ANQGSEA. This CDR3 has 13 amino acids. Written as DNA, the CDR3 is TGCAGCGTACTGGACCCCTGGACCTACGAGCAGTACTTC. This gives the protein CSVLDPWTYEQYF.

The chain combines TRBV7-9 with TRBJ1-2; D is unresolved. The CDR3 is made up of 15 amino acids. Germline CDR1 is SEHNR and CDR2 is FQNEAQ (reference sequence). Trimming took 1 base from V and 2 from J, leaving 11 bases between them. The DNA for the CDR3 is TGTGCCAGCAGCTTAGGTCCCAACCAGAACTATGGCTACACCTTC. Its protein product is CASSLGPNQNYGYTF.

This chain uses TRBV25-1 with TRBJ2-7; tentative D call: TRBD1 (6 bases). V lost 2 bases and J 3 bases, leaving 11 bases between the germline ends. The V gene's germline CDR1 is MGHDK and CDR2 SYGVNS. The length of the CDR3 is 14 residues. CDR3 sequence reads: CASSERFRGYEQYF. For the CDR3, the DNA is TGTGCCAGCAGTGAAAGGTTCAGGGGCTACGAGCAGTACTTC.

This clonotype was picked up many times. CDR3 sequence reads: CSATGQGQETQYF. CDR3 in DNA: TGCAGTGCGACCGGACAGGGGCAAGAGACCCAGTACTTC. V is TRBV20-1 and J is TRBJ2-5; 9 bases agree with TRBD1. The CDR3 runs 13 residues. Germline loops: CDR1 DFQATT, CDR2 SNEGSKA (reference sequence). The V gene end was trimmed by 6 bases and the J gene end by 2 bases; junction bases not matched to a gene: 4.

The J gene is TRBJ1-5, the V gene TRBV20-1; D uncertain. Germline CDR1 is DFQATT and CDR2 is SNEGSKA (reference sequence). Trimming removed 1 base at V and 6 bases at J, with 10 bases between. The CDR3 consists of 13 residues. CDR3 nucleotides: TGCAGTGCTAGAGCCCAAACGAGTCAGCCCCAGCATTTT. It translates to CSARAQTSQPQHF.

This clonotype came up many times. The chain couples TRBV29-1 to TRBJ1-2; no reliable D call. The germline V gene encodes CDR1 SQVTM and CDR2 ANQGSEA. The CDR3 covers 12 residues. Trimming shortened V by 6 bases and J by 8 bases, and 16 bases separated the two germline ends. CDR3 loop: CSVETTTRGYTF. Here the CDR3 DNA reads TGCAGCGTCGAAACAACGACGAGGGGCTACACCTTC. The full variable domain, rest sourced from reference TRBV29-1 and TRBJ1-2, is SAVISQKPSRDICQRGTSLTIQCQVDSQVTMMFWYRQQPGQSLTLIATANQGSEATYESGFVIDKFPISRPNLTFSTLTVSNMSPEDSSIYLCSVETTTRGYTFGSGTRLTVV.

This clonotype has ten or more counts. The chain is built from TRBV28 and TRBJ2-7; 8 bases are a match to TRBD1. V was clipped by 7 bases and J by 2 bases; unmatched bases: 4. Germline assignment: CDR1 MDHEN and CDR2 SYDVKM. This CDR3 has 13 amino acids. The CDR3 DNA follows: TGTGCCAGCACGACAGGGGACGCCTACGAGCAGTACTTC. Encoded protein: CASTTGDAYEQYF.

This clonotype has more than one count but fewer than ten. The chain recombines TRBV2 with TRBJ2-1, with 8 positions matching TRBD1. This CDR3 region has 12 residues. V trimming: 0 bases; J trimming: 16 bases; junction bases outside the gene matches: 5. Germline assignment: CDR1 SNHLY and CDR2 FYNNEI. In DNA form, the CDR3 reads TGTGCCAGCAGTGAAGCGGACAGGGTAGGTTTCTTC. Protein sequence: CASSEADRVGFF.

This clonotype was counted once. This chain links TRBV19 with TRBJ1-1; 8 nucleotides match TRBD1. This CDR3 comprises 18 residues. V dropped 3 bases and J dropped 1; count of bases not matched to a gene: 13. Germline-derived CDR1 and CDR2 are LNHDA and SQIVND (reference sequence). The CDR3 sequence is CASSILGQGELRNTEAFF. The CDR3 coding sequence is TGTGCCAGTAGTATCCTCGGACAGGGTGAGCTCCGGAACACTGAAGCTTTCTTT.

Ten or more counts support this clonotype. J is TRBJ1-2 and V is TRBV11-2; 8 bases agree with TRBD1. The CDR3 is made up of 15 amino acids. V was pared by 5 bases and J by 4 bases, with 9 bases of the junction left unmatched. Germline CDR1 SGHAT, CDR2 FQNNGV. The CDR3 sequence is CASSQTVGTGYGYTF. CDR3 coding DNA: TGTGCCAGCAGCCAAACGGTTGGGACAGGCTATGGCTACACCTTC.

V gene TRBV6-5 combines with J gene TRBJ1-2; D might be TRBD1 (6 bases). In germline, CDR1 is MNHEY, CDR2 SVGAGI. V shed 2 bases and J shed 2 bases, with 12 bases lying between them. This CDR3 has 15 amino acids. As DNA, the CDR3 is TGTGCCAGCAGTTACGAGGACAGAGCAAACTATGGCTACACCTTC. This sequence encodes CASSYEDRANYGYTF.

The sample holds many counts of this clonotype. The chain carries TRBV7-8 and TRBJ2-5, with D hard to call. This CDR3 is 12 amino acids long. Deletions cut 3 bases from V and 3 bases from J, with 5 bases between. CDR1 SGHVS and CDR2 FQNEAQ come from the germline V gene. The CDR3 nucleotides read TGTGCCAGCAGCTTTGGGGAAGAGACCCAGTACTTC. Protein: CASSFGEETQYF.

This clonotype came up a few times. The V and J genes are TRBV4-2 and TRBJ1-6; 10 positions match TRBD1. The germline gives CDR1 LGHNA, CDR2 YNFKEQ. The CDR3 consists of 15 residues. The J segment lost 7 bases and the V segment lost 3 bases, leaving 3 bases of the junction unmatched. CDR3 nucleotide sequence: TGTGCCAGCAGCCAGGACAGGGGGTCGAATTCACCCCTCCACTTT. It encodes CASSQDRGSNSPLHF.

This clonotype was counted ten times or more. The V call is TRBV12-3 or TRBV12-4, the J call TRBJ1-1; D gene ambiguous. The germline V and J ends were trimmed by 1 base and 4 bases, with 4 bases remaining between them. The CDR3 length is 12 residues. CDR3 loop: CASSLGITEAFF. The CDR3 DNA reads as TGTGCCAGCAGTTTAGGTATCACTGAAGCTTTCTTT.

Ten or more counts support this clonotype. The CDR3 DNA is TGCAGCCCGGGACTAGCGGTGCAAGAGACCCAGTACTTC. This gives the protein CSPGLAVQETQYF. The genes are TRBV20-1 and TRBJ2-5; 11 bases map to TRBD2. This CDR3 is 13 amino acids long. In germline, CDR1 is DFQATT, CDR2 SNEGSKA (reference sequence).

Ten or more counts support this clonotype. Here the CDR3 reads CASSLLSLRDRGFQPQHF. CDR3 coding DNA: TGTGCCAGCAGTTTACTCTCCCTCCGGGACAGGGGGTTCCAGCCCCAGCATTTT. The chain uses TRBV28 and TRBJ1-5; 11 bases line up with TRBD1. The CDR3 runs 18 residues. Germline loops: CDR1 MDHEN, CDR2 SYDVKM. With V trimmed by 2 bases and J by 7 bases, 13 bases remained unmatched.

Many counts were recorded for this clonotype. DNA for the CDR3: TGTGCCAGCAGTATGACTAGCGGGAGTGGGTACGAGCAGTACTTC. It is translated as CASSMTSGSGYEQYF. The chain carries TRBV28 and TRBJ2-7; 12 nucleotides agree with TRBD2. The CDR3 length is 15 residues. Trimming cost V 5 bases and J 4 bases; bases outside gene matches: 6. Germline values: CDR1 MDHEN, CDR2 SYDVKM.

This clonotype was detected only a few times. The chain couples TRBV10-3 to TRBJ2-7; the match to TRBD1 covers 9 bases. Germline lookup yields CDR1 ENHRY and CDR2 SYGVKD. J gave up 1 base and V 10 bases, and 2 bases lay outside the gene matches. The CDR3 totals 12 residues. CDR3 residues: CATGQGSYEQYF. The CDR3 bases are TGTGCCACGGGACAGGGATCCTACGAGCAGTACTTC.

There are a few counts of this clonotype. This chain joins TRBV10-3 and TRBJ2-2; TRBD1 agrees at 7 bases. Germline V CDR1 and CDR2: ENHRY, SYGVKD. The CDR3 extends over 14 amino acids. V was clipped by 11 bases and J by 6 bases; unmatched bases: 12. CDR3 residues: CAARFEQGSGELFF. In DNA form, the CDR3 reads TGTGCCGCTCGTTTTGAACAGGGGTCCGGGGAGCTGTTTTTT.

V usage is TRBV7-2 and J usage is TRBJ2-7; 8 bases map to TRBD1. CDR1 is SGHTA, CDR2 FQGNSA, per germline. The length of the CDR3 is 16 residues. J lost 7 bases, V lost 1 base, and 12 bases had no gene match. CDR3 region: CASSLGTQGVKREQYF. In nucleotides, the CDR3 is TGTGCCAGCAGCTTAGGGACACAGGGGGTAAAAAGGGAGCAGTACTTC.